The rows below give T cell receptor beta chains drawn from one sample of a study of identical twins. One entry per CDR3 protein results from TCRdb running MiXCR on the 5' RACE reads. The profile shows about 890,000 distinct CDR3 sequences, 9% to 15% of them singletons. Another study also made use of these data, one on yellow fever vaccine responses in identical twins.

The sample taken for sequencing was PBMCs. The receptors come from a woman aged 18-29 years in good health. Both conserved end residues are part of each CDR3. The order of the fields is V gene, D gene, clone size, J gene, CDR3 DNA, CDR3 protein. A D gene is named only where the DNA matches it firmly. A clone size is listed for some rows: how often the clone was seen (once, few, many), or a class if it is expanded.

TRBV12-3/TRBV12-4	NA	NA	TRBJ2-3	TGTGCCAGCAGCCCCGGGGGGCTATCAGATACGCAGTATTTT	CASSPGGLSDTQYF
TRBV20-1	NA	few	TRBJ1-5	TGCAGTGCTAGATTTGCACGGGGGTACCTAGATCAGCCCCAGCATTTT	CSARFARGYLDQPQHF
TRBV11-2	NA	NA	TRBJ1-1	TGTGCCAGCAGCTTTGAGCGGACTGAAGCTTTCTTT	CASSFERTEAFF
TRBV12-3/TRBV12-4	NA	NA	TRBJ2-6	TGTGCCAGCATACCCAGTAAGGGAAGCTCTGGGGCCAACGTCCTGACTTTC	CASIPSKGSSGANVLTF
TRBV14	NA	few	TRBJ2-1	TGTGCCAGCAGCCAAGTGGGGTCTGGTGAGCAGTTCTTC	CASSQVGSGEQFF
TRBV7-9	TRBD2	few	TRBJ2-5	TGTGCCAGCAGCCCCCCCAGCGGGGGCGTACAAGAGACCCAGTACTTC	CASSPPSGGVQETQYF
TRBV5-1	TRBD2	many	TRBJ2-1	TGCGCCAGCAGCTCAAGGACTAGCGGGAACAATGAGCAGTTCTTC	CASSSRTSGNNEQFF
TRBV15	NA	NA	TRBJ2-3	TGTGCCACCAGCATTGGGGGCACAGATACGCAGTATTTT	CATSIGGTDTQYF
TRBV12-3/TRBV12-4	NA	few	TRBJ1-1	TGTGCCAGCAATATAATCGACATACTTGACACTGAAGCTTTCTTT	CASNIIDILDTEAFF
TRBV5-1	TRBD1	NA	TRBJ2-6	TGCGCCAGCAGCTCTACAGGGGGCTCTGGGGCCAACGTCCTGACTTTC	CASSSTGGSGANVLTF
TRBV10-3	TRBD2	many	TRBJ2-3	TGTGCCATCACCACTAGCGGGAGACCAGATACGCAGTATTTT	CAITTSGRPDTQYF
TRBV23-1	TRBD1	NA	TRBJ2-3	TGCGCCAGTCTTCTCTCGCATCGACAGGGGGCGTTAGGGGATACGCAGTATTTT	CASLLSHRQGALGDTQYF
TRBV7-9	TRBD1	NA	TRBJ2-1	TGTGCCAGCAGCTCCCGGGACAGCTCCTACAATGAGCAGTTCTTC	CASSSRDSSYNEQFF
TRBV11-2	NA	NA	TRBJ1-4	TGTGCCAGCAGCTGGACAGACAATAATGAAAAACTGTTTTTT	CASSWTDNNEKLFF
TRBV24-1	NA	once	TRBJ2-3	TGTGCCACCAGTGCCCCCAATCGGGGGGCTACAGATACGCAGTATTTT	CATSAPNRGATDTQYF
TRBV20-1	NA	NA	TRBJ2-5	TGCAGTGCTACACAGGGTTCCGAGACCCAGTACTTC	CSATQGSETQYF
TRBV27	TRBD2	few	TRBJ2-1	TGTGCCAGCAGCCATACCCCGATACTAGCGGTCTCCTACAATGAGCAGTTCTTC	CASSHTPILAVSYNEQFF
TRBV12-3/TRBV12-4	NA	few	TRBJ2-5	TGTGCCAGCAGTTTATTAGCAAAGGCGACCCAGTACTTC	CASSLLAKATQYF
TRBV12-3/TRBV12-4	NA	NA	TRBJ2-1	TGTGCCAGCAGTCTGGGTGTTCGACACAATGAGCAGTTCTTC	CASSLGVRHNEQFF
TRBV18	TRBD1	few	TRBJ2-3	TGTGCCAGCTCACCACCGTTCAGGGGGCCTAGCACAGATACGCAGTATTTT	CASSPPFRGPSTDTQYF
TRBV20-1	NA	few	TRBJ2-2	TGCAGTGCCGAGTCACAGCAAAACACCGGGGAGCTGTTTTTT	CSAESQQNTGELFF
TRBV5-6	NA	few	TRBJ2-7	TGTGCCAGCAGCTTGGCTCGGGGCTTCCAGGAGGGGACCTACGAGCAGTACTTC	CASSLARGFQEGTYEQYF
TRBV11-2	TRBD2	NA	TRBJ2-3	TGTGCCAGCAGCCCCCAAGCGGGGGGGCCTACAGATACGCAGTATTTT	CASSPQAGGPTDTQYF
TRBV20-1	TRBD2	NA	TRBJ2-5	TGCAGTGCTAGAGATCAGGGACTATCGTCGGAGACCCAGTACTTC	CSARDQGLSSETQYF
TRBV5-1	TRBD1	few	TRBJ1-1	TGCGCCAGCAGCCAGGACAGGGGGCTTACTGAAGCTTTCTTT	CASSQDRGLTEAFF
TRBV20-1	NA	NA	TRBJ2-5	TGCAGTGCCGGGACATCGGCGTTAACTAAAGAGACCCAGTACTTC	CSAGTSALTKETQYF
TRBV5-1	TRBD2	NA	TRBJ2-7	TGCGCCAGGCTGGGACAGGTGATTAGCGGGAGGACCTACGAGCAGTACTTC	CARLGQVISGRTYEQYF
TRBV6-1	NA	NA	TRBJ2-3	TGTGCCAGCAAGAGTCGGAATACGCAGTATTTT	CASKSRNTQYF
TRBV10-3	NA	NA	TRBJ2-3	TGTGCCCGGAGCGGGAGCACAGATACGCAGTATTTT	CARSGSTDTQYF
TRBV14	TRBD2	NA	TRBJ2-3	TGTGCCAGCAGCCCTCTAGCGGTCTCCCTCACAGATACGCAGTATTTT	CASSPLAVSLTDTQYF
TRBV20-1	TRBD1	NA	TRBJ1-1	TGCAGTGCTAGAGATCCCAGGGGGCATACTGAAGCTTTCTTT	CSARDPRGHTEAFF
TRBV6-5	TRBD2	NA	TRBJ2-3	TGTGCCAGCAGTTACCCCCGGACTAGCGGGAGGGCCGTTGGAGTGCCGCAGTATTTT	CASSYPRTSGRAVGVPQYF
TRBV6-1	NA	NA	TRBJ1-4	TGTGCCAGCAGTCGTGACCGTGGGGATGAAAAACTGTTTTTT	CASSRDRGDEKLFF
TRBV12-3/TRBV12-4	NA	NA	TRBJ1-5	TGTGCCAGCAGGGGGCCGTATAGCAATCAGCCCCAGCATTTT	CASRGPYSNQPQHF
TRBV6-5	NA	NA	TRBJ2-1	TGTGCCAGCAGTTACTCGATTGTGACTGACGGTGAGCAGTTCTTC	CASSYSIVTDGEQFF
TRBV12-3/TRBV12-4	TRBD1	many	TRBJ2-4	TGTGCCAGCAGTCTCCGGGACAGGGTGAACATTCAGTACTTC	CASSLRDRVNIQYF
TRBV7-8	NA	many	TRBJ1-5	TGTGCCAGCAGCTCATACTCGCTACTCGGCAATCAGCCCCAGCATTTT	CASSSYSLLGNQPQHF
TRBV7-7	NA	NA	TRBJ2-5	TGTGCCAGCAGCAACAATCAGGGTCGAGGAGAGACCCAGTACTTC	CASSNNQGRGETQYF
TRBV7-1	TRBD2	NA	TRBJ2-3	TGTGCCAGCAGCTCGGCTGGTCGGGTCCCTAGCGGGAAGCTTTTTTCCCCCACAGATACGCAGTATTTT	CASSSAGRVPSGKLFSPTDTQYF
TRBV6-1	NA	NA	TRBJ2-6	TGTGCCAGCAGCGCCGACGGCTCTGGGGCCAACGTCCTGACTTTC	CASSADGSGANVLTF
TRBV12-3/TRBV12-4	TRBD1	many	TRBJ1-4	TGTGCCAGCAGTCCATCGACAGGGTTCGAAAAACTGTTTTTT	CASSPSTGFEKLFF
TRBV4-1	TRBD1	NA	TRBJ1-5	TGCGCCAGCAGCCGGGGGACAGGGGATCAGCCCCAGCATTTT	CASSRGTGDQPQHF
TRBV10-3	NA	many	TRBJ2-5	TGTGCCATCAGTGATTACAGTCTACAAGAGACCCAGTACTTC	CAISDYSLQETQYF
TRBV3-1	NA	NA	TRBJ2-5	TGTGCCAGCAGCCAAGAGACGAGAGAGACCCAGTACTTC	CASSQETRETQYF
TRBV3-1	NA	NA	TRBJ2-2	TGTGCCAGCACCCGGGGAGGAGTGAACACCGGGGAGCTGTTTTTT	CASTRGGVNTGELFF
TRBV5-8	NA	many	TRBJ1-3	TGTGCCAGCAGCTCTCGGGGCGAAGGAAACACCATATATTTT	CASSSRGEGNTIYF
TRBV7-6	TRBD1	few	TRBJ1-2	TGTGCCAGCAGCTTACAGGGGGGGGAAGGCTACACCTTC	CASSLQGGEGYTF
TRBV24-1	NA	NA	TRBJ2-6	TGTGCCACCAGTGATTCGATCTCTGGGGCCAACGTCCTGACTTTC	CATSDSISGANVLTF
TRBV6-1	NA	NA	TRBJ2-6	TGTGCCAGCACCAAAAGTCTCTCTGGGGCCAACGTCCTGACATTC	CASTKSLSGANVLTF